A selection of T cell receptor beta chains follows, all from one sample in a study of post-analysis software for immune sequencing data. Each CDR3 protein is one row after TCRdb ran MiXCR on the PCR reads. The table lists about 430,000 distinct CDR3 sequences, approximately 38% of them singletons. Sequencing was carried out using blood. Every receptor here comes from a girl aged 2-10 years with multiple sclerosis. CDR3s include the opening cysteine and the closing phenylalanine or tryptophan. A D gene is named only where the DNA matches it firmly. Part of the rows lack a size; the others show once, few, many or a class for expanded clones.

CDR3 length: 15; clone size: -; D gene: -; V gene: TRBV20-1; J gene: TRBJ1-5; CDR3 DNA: TGCAGTGCTAGGGACTTACAGGCTTTCAATCAGCCCCAGCATTTT; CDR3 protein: CSARDLQAFNQPQHF
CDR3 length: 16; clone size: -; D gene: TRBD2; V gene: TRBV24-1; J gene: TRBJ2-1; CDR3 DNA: TGTACCACCAGTGATACCAGCGGGCTAGCGGGCAATGAGCAGTTCTTC; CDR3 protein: CTTSDTSGLAGNEQFF
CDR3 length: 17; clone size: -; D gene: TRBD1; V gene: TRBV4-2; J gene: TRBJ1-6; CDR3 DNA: TGTGCCAGCAGCCAAGCCCCCGGGGACAGGGGACGTTCACCCCTCCACTTT; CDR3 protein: CASSQAPGDRGRSPLHF
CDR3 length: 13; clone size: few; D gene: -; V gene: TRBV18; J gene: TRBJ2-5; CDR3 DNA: TGTGCCAGCAGTCCGAGGGACGGCGAGACCCAGTACTTC; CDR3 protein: CASSPRDGETQYF
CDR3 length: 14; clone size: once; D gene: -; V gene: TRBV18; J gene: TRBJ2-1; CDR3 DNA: TGTGCCAGCTCACCACCGTGGGGCATCAATGAGCAGTTCTTC; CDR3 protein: CASSPPWGINEQFF
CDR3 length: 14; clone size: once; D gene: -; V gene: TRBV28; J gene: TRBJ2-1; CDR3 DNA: TGTGCCAGCAGTTTAACAGGGAGGTACAATGAGCAGTTCTTC; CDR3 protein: CASSLTGRYNEQFF
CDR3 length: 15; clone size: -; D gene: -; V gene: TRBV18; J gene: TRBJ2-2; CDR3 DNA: TGTGCCAGCTCACCAGGACAGATCGCAACCGGGGAGCTGTTTTTT; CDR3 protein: CASSPGQIATGELFF
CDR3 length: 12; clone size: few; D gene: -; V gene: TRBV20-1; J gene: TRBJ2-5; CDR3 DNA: TGCAGTGCAAGGGACAAAGGAAAGGAGCAGTACTTC; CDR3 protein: CSARDKGKEQYF
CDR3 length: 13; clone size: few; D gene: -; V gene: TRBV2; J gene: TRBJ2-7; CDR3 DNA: TGTGCCAGCATAGGGCAGGGACCCTACGAGCAGTACTTC; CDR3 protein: CASIGQGPYEQYF
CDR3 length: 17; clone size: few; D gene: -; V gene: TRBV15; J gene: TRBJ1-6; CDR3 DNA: TGTGCCACCAGCAGTGAACTCCCCAGCTCCTATAATTCACCCCTCCACTTT; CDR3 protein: CATSSELPSSYNSPLHF
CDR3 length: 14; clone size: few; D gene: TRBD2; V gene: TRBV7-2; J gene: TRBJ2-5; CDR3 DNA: TGTGCCAGCAGCCCGGGAGGGCCGGGAGAGACCCAGTACTTC; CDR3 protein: CASSPGGPGETQYF
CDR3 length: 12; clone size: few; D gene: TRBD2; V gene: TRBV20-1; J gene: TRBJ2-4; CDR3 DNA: TGCAGTGCTTCTCGACGGGAGGACATTCAGTACTTC; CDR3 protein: CSASRREDIQYF
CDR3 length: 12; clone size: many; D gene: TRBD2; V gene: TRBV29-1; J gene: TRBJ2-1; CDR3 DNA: TGCAGCGTCCGGACTAGATCAGGCGAGCAGTTCTTC; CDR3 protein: CSVRTRSGEQFF
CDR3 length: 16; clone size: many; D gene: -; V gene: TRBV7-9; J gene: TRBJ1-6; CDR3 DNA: TGTGCCAGCAGCTTAGCAGGAGCCGTAATTGGGGCACCCCTCCACTTT; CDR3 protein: CASSLAGAVIGAPLHF
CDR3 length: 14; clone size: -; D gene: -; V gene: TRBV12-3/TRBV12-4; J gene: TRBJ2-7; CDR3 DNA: TGTGCCAGCGGCCTTCGATCATTCTCCTACGAGCAGTACTTC; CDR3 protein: CASGLRSFSYEQYF
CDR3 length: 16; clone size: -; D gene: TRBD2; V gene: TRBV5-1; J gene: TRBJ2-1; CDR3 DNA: TGCGCCAGCAGTCCCAGTAGCGGGGGGCTCTACAATGAGCAGTTCTTC; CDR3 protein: CASSPSSGGLYNEQFF
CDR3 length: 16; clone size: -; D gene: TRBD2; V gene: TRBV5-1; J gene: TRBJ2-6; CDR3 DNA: TGCGCCAGCAGCTCGGGAGGTCTCTCTGGGGCCAACGTCCTGACTTTC; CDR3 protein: CASSSGGLSGANVLTF
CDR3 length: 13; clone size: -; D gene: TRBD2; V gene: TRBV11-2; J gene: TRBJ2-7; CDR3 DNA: TGTGCCAGCAACTCGGGACTATCCTACGAGCAGTACTTC; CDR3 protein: CASNSGLSYEQYF
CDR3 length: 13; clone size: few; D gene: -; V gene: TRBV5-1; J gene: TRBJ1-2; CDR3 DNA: TGCGCCAGCAGCTTCGACAGCCATTATGGCTACACCTTC; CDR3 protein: CASSFDSHYGYTF
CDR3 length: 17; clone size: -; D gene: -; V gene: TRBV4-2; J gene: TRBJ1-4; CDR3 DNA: TGTGCCAGCAGCCACACAACAGGGACCGACGGCAATGAAAAACTGTTTTTT; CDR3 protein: CASSHTTGTDGNEKLFF
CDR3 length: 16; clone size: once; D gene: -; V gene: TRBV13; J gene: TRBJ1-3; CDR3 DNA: TGTGCCAGCAACCCACCGGGGTTCCCCTCTGGAAACACCATATATTTT; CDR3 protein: CASNPPGFPSGNTIYF
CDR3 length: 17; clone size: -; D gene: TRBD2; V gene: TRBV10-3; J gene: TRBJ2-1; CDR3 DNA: TGTGCCATCAGTGCGGGGGGGCTAGCGGGGACCTACAATGAGCAGTTCTTC; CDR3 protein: CAISAGGLAGTYNEQFF
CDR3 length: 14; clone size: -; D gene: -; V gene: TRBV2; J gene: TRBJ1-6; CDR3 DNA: TGTGCCAGCAGTTACCAGGGGTTTGATTCACCCCTCCACTTT; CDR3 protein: CASSYQGFDSPLHF
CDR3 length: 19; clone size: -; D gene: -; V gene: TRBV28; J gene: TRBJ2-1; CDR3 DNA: TGTGCCAGCAGTTTATCCGTTGGAGGCGGGCAGGGTATCTACAATGAGCAGTTCTTC; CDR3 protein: CASSLSVGGGQGIYNEQFF
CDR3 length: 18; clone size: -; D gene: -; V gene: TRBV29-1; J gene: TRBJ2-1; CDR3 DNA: TGCAGCGTTGTGGACCCGACAGGGAGGGCGGGGAGCACGTTTGAGCAGTTCTTC; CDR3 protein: CSVVDPTGRAGSTFEQFF
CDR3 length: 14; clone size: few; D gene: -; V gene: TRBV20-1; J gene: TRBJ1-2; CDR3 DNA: TGCAGTGCCCGACGACGACAGCTTAACTATGGCTACACCTTC; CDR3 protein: CSARRRQLNYGYTF
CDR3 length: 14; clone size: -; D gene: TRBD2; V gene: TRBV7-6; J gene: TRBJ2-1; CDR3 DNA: TGTGCCAGCAGCCCAGGGACTAGCAGCGATGAGCAGTTCTTC; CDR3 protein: CASSPGTSSDEQFF
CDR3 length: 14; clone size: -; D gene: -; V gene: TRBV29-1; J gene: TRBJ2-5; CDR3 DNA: TGCAGCGTGGCCGGGACACCCCGACAAGAGACCCAGTACTTC; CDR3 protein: CSVAGTPRQETQYF
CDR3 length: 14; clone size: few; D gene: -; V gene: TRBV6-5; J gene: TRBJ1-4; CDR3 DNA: TGTGCCAGCAGAATGCGCACAGCTAATGAAAAACTGTTTTTT; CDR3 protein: CASRMRTANEKLFF
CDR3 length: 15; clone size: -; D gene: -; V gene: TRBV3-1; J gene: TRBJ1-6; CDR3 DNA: TGTGCCAGCAGCACCACCGGGGCCGAGGGGTCACCCCTCCACTTT; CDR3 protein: CASSTTGAEGSPLHF
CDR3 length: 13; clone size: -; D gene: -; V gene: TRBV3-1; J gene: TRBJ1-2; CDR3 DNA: TGTGCCAGCAGCCCCCCCCCGGTTATGGGCTACACCTTC; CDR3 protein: CASSPPPVMGYTF
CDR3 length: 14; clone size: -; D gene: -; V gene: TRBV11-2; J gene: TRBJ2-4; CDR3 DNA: TGTGCCAGCAGCTTATTCGACTCTGGAAACATTCAGTACTTC; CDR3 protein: CASSLFDSGNIQYF
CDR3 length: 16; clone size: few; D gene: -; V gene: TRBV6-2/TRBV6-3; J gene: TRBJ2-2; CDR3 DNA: TGTGCCAGCAGTTCAACCTGGGGGATAGGCACCGGGGAGCTGTTTTTT; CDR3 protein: CASSSTWGIGTGELFF
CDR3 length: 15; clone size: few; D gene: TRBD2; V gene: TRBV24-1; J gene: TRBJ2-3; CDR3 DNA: TGTGCCACCAGTGACCAAGTCCTAGCGGCAGATACGCAGTATTTT; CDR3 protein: CATSDQVLAADTQYF
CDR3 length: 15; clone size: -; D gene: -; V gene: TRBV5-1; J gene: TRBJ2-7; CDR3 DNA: TGCGCCAGCAGCCCCGTCGGGGGACCACCCTACGAGCAGTACTTC; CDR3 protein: CASSPVGGPPYEQYF
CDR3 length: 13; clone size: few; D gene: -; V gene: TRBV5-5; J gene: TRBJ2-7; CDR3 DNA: TGTGCCAGCAGCTTGTTTTGGGGTGGGGAGCAGTACTTC; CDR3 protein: CASSLFWGGEQYF
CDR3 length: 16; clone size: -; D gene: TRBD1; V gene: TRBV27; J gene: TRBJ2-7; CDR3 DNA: TGTGCCAGCAGTCCAAAGGAATACCGGGACAGCTACGAGCAGTACTTC; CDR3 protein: CASSPKEYRDSYEQYF
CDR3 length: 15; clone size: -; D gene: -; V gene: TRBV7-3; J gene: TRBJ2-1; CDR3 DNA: TGTGCCGGCAGCTTAGATGCTGTGTCCTACAATGAGCAGTTCTTC; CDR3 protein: CAGSLDAVSYNEQFF
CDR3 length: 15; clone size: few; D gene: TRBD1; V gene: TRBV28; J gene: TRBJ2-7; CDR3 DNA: TGTGCCAGCAGTTTACGGCCGGGACAGAGCTACGAGCAGTACTTC; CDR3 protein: CASSLRPGQSYEQYF
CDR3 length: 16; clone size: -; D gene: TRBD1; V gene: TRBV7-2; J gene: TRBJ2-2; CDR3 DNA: TGTGCCAGCAGCCTGACAGGGGGCGGCGACACCGGGGAGCTGTTTTTT; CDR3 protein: CASSLTGGGDTGELFF
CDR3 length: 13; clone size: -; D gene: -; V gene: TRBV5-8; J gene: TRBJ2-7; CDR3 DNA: TGTGCCAGCAGCTTGGAGGACTGGGACGAGCAGTACTTC; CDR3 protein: CASSLEDWDEQYF
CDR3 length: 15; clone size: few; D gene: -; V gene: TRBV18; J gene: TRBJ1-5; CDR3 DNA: TGTGCCAGCTCGGAGTCTTCAGGGGGCAATCAGCCCCAGCATTTT; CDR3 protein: CASSESSGGNQPQHF
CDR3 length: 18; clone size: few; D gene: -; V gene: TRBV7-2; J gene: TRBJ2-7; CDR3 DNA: TGTGCCAGCAGCTTAGAGCGTTCGATAATTCAGGGGAGCTACGAGCAGTACTTC; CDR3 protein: CASSLERSIIQGSYEQYF
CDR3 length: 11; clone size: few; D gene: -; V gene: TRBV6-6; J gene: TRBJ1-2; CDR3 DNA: TGTGCCAGCAGTCGGACAGATGGCTACACCTTC; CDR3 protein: CASSRTDGYTF
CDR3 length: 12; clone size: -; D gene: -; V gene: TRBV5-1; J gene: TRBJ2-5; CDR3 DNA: TGCGCCAGCAGCCGTTTCGGAGAGACCCAGTACTTC; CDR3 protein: CASSRFGETQYF
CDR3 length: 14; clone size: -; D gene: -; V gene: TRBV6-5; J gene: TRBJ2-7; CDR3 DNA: TGTGCCAGCAGTTACAGGGGCCCCTCCTACGAGCAGTACTTC; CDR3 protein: CASSYRGPSYEQYF
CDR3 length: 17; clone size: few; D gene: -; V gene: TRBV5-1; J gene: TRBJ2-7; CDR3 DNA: TGCGCCAGCAGCTCAACCACCGGGCCCCCGAGCTCCTACGAGCAGTACTTC; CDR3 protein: CASSSTTGPPSSYEQYF
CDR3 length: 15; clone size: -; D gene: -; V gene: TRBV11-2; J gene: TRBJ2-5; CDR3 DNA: TGTGCCAGCAGCAAAGACGGGAGCATGGGGGAGACCCAGTACTTC; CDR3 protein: CASSKDGSMGETQYF
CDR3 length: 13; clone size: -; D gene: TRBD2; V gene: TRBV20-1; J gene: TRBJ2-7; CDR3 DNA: TGCAGTGCTAGTCTGGTAGCGGGTTACGAGCAGTACTTC; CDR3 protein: CSASLVAGYEQYF
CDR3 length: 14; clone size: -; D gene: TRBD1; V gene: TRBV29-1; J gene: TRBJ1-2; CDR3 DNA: TGCAGCGTTTCGAGGGGGCGCAGTGTAAGCGGCTACACCTTC; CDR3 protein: CSVSRGRSVSGYTF
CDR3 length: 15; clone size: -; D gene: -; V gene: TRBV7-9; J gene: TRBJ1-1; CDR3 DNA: TGTGCCAGCAGCTTAGGGGCGGGTCAGAGAACTGAAGCTTTCTTT; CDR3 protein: CASSLGAGQRTEAFF
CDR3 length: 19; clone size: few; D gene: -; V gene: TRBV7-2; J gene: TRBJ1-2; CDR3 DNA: TGTGCCAGCAGCCAGAATCGGGCGACAGGTTGGGGAATTAACTATGGCTACACCTTC; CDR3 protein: CASSQNRATGWGINYGYTF